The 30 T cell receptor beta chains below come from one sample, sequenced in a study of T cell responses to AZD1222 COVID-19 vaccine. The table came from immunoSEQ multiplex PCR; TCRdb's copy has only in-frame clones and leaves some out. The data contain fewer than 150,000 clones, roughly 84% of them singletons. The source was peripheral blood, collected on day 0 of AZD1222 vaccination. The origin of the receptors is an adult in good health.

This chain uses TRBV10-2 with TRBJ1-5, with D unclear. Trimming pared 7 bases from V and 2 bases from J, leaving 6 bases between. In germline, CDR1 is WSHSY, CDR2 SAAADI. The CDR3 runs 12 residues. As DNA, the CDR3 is TGCGCCAGCACCGGGGGCAATCAGCCCCAGCATTTT. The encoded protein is CASTGGNQPQHF.

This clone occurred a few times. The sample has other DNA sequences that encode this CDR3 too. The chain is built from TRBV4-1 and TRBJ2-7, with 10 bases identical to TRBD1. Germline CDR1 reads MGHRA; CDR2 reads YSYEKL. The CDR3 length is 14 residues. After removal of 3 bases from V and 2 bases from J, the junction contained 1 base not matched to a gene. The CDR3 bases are TGCGCCAGCAGCCAGACAGGGGGCACCTACGAGCAGTACTTC. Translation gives CASSQTGGTYEQYF.

CDR3 nucleotides: TGTGCCAGTAGTATAGGGGGGATAGCCCAGGAGACCCAGTACTTC. This sequence encodes CASSIGGIAQETQYF. The chain joins TRBV19 to TRBJ2-5; possibly TRBD1 or TRBD2 for D (5 bases each). Trimming cost V 1 base and J 5 bases, with 14 bases left between them. This CDR3 contains 15 residues. From germline, CDR1 is LNHDA and CDR2 SQIVND (reference sequence).

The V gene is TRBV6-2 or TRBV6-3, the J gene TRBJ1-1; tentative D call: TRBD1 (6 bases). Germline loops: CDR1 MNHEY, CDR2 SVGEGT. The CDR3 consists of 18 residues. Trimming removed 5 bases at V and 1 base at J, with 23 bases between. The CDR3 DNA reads TGTGCCAGCAGTCCCCACCATCATCGGGGGCTCAGGAACACTGAAGCTTTCTTT. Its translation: CASSPHHHRGLRNTEAFF.

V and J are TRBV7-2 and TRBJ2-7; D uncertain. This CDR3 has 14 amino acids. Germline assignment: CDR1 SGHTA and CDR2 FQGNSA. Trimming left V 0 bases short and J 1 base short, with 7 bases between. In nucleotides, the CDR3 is TGTGCCAGCAGCTTAGCGGCAGGTTCCTACGAGCAGTACTTC. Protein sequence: CASSLAAGSYEQYF.

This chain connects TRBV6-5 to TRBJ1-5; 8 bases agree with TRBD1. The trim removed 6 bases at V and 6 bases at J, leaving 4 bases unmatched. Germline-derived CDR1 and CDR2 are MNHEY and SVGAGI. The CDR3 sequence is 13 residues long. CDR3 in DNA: TGTGCCAGCAGCACAGGGGGTGCTCAGCCCCAGCATTTT. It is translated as CASSTGGAQPQHF.

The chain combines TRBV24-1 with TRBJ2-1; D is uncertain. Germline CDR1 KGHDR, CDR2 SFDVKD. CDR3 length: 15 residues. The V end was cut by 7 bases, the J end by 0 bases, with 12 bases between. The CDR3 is CATSELDRSYNEQFF. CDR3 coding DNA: TGTGCCACCAGCGAACTGGATCGCTCCTACAATGAGCAGTTCTTC.

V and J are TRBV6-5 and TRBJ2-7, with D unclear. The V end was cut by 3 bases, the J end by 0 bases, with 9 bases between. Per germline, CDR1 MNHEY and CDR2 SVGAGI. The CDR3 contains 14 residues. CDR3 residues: CASSYSVSSYEQYF. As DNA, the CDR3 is TGTGCCAGCAGTTATTCTGTAAGCTCCTACGAGCAGTACTTC.

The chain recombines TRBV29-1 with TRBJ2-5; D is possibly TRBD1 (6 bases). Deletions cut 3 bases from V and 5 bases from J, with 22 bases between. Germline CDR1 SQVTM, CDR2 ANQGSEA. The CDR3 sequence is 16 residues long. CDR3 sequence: CSVESVNRDNWETQYF. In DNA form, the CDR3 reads TGCAGCGTTGAGTCAGTCAACCGGGACAACTGGGAGACCCAGTACTTC.

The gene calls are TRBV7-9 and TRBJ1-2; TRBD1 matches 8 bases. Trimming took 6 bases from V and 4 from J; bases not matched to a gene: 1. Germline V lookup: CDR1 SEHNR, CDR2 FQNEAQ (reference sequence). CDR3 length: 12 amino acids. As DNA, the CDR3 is TGTGCCAGCAGTACAGGGGGCTATGGCTACACCTTC. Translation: CASSTGGYGYTF.

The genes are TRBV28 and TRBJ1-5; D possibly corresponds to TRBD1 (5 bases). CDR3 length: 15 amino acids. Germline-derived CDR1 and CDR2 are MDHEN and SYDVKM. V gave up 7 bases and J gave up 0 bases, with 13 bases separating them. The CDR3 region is CASTLRDFSNQPQHF. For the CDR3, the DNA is TGTGCCAGCACTCTGAGGGACTTTAGCAATCAGCCCCAGCATTTT. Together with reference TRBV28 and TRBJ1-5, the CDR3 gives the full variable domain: DVKVTQSSRYLVKRTGEKVFLECVQDMDHENMFWYRQDPGLGLRLIYFSYDVKMKEKGDIPEGYSVSREKKERFSLILESASTNQTSMYLCASTLRDFSNQPQHFGDGTRLSIL.

The CDR3 spells CASSSLSTDTQYF. The CDR3 bases are TGCGCCAGCAGCTCATTAAGCACAGATACGCAGTATTTT. V usage is TRBV5-1 and J usage is TRBJ2-3; D remains unclear. CDR1 is SGHRS, CDR2 YFSETQ, per germline. V lost 3 bases and J lost 0, with 5 bases in between. The CDR3 contains 13 residues.

The CDR3 region is CASSQGQLNEQFF. The CDR3 nucleotides read TGTGCCAGCTCACAAGGACAGTTGAATGAGCAGTTCTTC. The rearrangement uses TRBV18 and TRBJ2-1; TRBD1 might be the D (6 bases). Trimming shortened V by 4 bases and J by 7 bases, and 11 bases separated the two germline ends. There are 13 residues in the CDR3. Germline V lookup: CDR1 KGHSH, CDR2 LQKENI.

CDR3 bases: TGTGCCAGCAGTTTTGGTGGGCATTTGAACTCTGGAAACACCATATATTTT. It encodes CASSFGGHLNSGNTIYF. The gene calls are TRBV28 and TRBJ1-3; D not resolved. CDR3 length equals 17 residues. V was clipped by 3 bases and J by 0 bases, with 15 bases between them. Germline values: CDR1 MDHEN, CDR2 SYDVKM.

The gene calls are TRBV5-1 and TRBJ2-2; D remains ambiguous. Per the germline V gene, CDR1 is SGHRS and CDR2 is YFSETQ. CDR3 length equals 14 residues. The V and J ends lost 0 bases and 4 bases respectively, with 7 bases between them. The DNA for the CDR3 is TGCGCCAGCAGCTTGGAGGCTGGCACCGGGGAGCTGTTTTTT. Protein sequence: CASSLEAGTGELFF.

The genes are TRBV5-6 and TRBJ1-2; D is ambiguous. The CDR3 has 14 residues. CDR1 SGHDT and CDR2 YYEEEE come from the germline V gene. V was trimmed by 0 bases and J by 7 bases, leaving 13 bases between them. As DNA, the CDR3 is TGTGCCAGCAGCTTGGTGAAGGGTAAAGGTGGCTACACCTTC. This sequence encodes CASSLVKGKGGYTF.

CDR3 protein: CASSLGGAMSGFF. The DNA for the CDR3 is TGTGCCAGCAGCTTAGGCGGAGCAATGAGTGGGTTCTTC. The V gene is TRBV7-2, the J gene TRBJ2-1; D is undetermined. V dropped 1 base and J dropped 15 bases, with 16 bases sitting between them. The CDR3 length is 13 residues. Per the germline V gene, CDR1 is SGHTA and CDR2 is FQGNSA. The whole variable domain, filled in from reference TRBV7-2 and TRBJ2-1, reads GAGVSQSPSNKVTEKGKDVELRCDPISGHTALYWYRQSLGQGLEFLIYFQGNSAPDKSGLPSDRFSAERTGGSVSTLTIQRTQQEDSAVYLCASSLGGAMSGFFGPGTRLTVL.

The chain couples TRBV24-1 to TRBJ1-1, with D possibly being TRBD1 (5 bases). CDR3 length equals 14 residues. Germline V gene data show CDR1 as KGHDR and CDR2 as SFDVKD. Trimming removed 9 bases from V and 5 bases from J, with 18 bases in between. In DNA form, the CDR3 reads TGTGCCACCCGTGGGGGGTTAGGAAATACTGAAGCTTTCTTT. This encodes CATRGGLGNTEAFF.

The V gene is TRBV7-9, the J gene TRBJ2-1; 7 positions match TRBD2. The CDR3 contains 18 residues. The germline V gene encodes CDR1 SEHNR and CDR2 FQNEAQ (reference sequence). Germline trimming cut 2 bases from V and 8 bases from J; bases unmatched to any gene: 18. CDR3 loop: CASSLRPRLRGDGDEQFF. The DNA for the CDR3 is TGTGCCAGCAGCTTACGGCCCCGTCTCCGGGGGGACGGGGATGAGCAGTTCTTC. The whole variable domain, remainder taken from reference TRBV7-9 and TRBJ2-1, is DTGVSQNPRHKITKRGQNVTFRCDPISEHNRLYWYRQTLGQGPEFLTYFQNEAQLEKSRLLSDRFSAERPKGSFSTLEIQRTEQGDSAMYLCASSLRPRLRGDGDEQFFGPGTRLTVL.

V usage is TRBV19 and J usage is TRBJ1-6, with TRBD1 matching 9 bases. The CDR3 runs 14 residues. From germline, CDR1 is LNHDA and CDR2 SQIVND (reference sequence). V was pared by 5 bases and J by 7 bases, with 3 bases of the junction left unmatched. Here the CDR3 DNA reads TGTGCCAGTAGTGTACAGGGGGCAAATTCACCCCTCCACTTT. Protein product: CASSVQGANSPLHF.

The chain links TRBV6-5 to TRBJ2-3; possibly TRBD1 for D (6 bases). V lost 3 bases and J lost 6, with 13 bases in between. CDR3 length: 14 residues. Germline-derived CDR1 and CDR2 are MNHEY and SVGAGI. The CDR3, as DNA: TGTGCCAGCAGTTATACTGGGGGCGGGGATACGCAGTATTTT. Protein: CASSYTGGGDTQYF.

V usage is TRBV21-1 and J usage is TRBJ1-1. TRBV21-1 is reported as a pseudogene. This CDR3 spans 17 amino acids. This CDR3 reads CASNAGPRPIGSTEAFF. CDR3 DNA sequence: TGTGCCAGCAACGCAGGCCCCCGCCCCATTGGGAGCACTGAAGCTTTCTTT.

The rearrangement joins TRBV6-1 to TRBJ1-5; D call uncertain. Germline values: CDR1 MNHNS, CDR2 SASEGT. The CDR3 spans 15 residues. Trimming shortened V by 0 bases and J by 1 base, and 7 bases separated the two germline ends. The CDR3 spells CASSEARRSNQPQHF. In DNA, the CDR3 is TGTGCCAGCAGTGAAGCCCGCCGAAGCAATCAGCCCCAGCATTTT.

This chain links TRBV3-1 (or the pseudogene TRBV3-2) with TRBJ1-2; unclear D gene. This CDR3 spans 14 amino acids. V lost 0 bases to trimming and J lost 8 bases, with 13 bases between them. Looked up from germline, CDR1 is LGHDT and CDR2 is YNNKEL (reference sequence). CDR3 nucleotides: TGTGCCAGCAGCCAAGATAGAGCAACGATGGGCTACACCTTC. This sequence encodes CASSQDRATMGYTF.

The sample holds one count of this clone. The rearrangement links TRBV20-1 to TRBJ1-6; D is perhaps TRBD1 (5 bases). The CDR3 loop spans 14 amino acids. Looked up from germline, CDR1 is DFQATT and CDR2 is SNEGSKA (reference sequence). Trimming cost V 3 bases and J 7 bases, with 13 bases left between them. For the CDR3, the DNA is TGCAGTGCTAGTGGTCAGGGCAGAAATTCACCCCTCCACTTT. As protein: CSASGQGRNSPLHF.

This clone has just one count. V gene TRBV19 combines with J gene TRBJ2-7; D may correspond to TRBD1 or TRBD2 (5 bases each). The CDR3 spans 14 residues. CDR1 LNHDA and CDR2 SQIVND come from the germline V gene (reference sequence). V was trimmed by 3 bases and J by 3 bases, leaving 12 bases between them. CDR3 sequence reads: CASSMRGINYEQYF. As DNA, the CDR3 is TGTGCCAGTAGTATGAGGGGCATAAACTACGAGCAGTACTTC.

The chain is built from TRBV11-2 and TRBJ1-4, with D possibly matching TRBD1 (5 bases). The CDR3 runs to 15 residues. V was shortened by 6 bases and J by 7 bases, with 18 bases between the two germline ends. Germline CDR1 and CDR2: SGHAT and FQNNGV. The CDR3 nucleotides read TGTGCCAGCAGGAGCCCAGGGAGGGTGGGTGAAAAACTGTTTTTT. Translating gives CASRSPGRVGEKLFF.

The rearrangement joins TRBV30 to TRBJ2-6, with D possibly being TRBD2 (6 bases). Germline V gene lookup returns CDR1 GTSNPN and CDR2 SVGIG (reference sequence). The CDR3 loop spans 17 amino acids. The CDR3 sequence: CAFTTSGLFSGANVLTF. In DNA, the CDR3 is TGTGCTTTTACCACTTCGGGACTCTTCTCTGGGGCCAACGTCCTGACTTTC.

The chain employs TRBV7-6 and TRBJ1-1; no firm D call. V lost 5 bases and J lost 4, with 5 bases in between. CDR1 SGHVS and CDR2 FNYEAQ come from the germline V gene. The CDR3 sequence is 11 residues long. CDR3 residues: CASSHSTEAFF. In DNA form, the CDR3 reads TGTGCCAGCAGCCACTCCACTGAAGCTTTCTTT.

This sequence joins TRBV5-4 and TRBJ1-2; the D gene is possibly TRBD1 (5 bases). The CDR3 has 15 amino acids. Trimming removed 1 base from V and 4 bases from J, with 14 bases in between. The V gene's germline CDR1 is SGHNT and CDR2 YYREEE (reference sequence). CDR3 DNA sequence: TGTGCCAGCAGCTTGCTTCGACAGAACTTCTATGGCTACACCTTC. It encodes CASSLLRQNFYGYTF.